This paragraph reports one T cell receptor beta chain. Its specificity is not known. Libraries were prepared by immunoSEQ multiplex PCR; TCRdb keeps only in-frame clonotypes and omits some of them. The sample consists of 660,000 or so clones, 96% of them appearing once. Terminally differentiated effector memory CD45RA+ cells were excluded by CCR7 positive selection of CD45RO-negative cells. This entry comes from a study of shared clonotypes between healthy human individuals. Whole-study findings and limits: With a handful of donors compared, about 5.2% of naive CD4 clonotypes were shared.

CDR1 and CDR2 (germline): SNHLY, FYNNEI. With 6 bases clipped from V and 4 bases from J, the junction kept 17 bases outside the gene matches. The CDR3 sequence is 18 residues long. The chain links TRBV2 to TRBJ2-1; TRBD2 agrees at 8 bases. The sequencing sample was made of naive CD8+ T cells sorted from blood. This sequence originates from a woman in her 30s in good health. The CDR3 region is CASRGGGGAGAWYNEQFF. The CDR3 DNA reads TGTGCCAGCAGAGGGGGAGGGGGAGCGGGAGCTTGGTACAATGAGCAGTTCTTC.